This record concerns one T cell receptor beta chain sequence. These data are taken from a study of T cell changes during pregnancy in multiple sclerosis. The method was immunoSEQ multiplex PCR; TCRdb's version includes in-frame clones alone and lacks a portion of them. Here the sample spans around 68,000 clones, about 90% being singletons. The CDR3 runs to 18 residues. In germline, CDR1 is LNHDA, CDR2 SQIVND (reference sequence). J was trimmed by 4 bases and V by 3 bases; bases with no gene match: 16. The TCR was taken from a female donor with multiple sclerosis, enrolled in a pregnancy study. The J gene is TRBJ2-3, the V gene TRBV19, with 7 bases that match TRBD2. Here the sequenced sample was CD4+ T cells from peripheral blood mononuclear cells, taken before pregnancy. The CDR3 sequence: CASSIRSGGLGFADTQYF. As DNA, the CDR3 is TGTGCCAGTAGTATTCGGTCGGGGGGTCTAGGTTTCGCAGATACGCAGTATTTT.